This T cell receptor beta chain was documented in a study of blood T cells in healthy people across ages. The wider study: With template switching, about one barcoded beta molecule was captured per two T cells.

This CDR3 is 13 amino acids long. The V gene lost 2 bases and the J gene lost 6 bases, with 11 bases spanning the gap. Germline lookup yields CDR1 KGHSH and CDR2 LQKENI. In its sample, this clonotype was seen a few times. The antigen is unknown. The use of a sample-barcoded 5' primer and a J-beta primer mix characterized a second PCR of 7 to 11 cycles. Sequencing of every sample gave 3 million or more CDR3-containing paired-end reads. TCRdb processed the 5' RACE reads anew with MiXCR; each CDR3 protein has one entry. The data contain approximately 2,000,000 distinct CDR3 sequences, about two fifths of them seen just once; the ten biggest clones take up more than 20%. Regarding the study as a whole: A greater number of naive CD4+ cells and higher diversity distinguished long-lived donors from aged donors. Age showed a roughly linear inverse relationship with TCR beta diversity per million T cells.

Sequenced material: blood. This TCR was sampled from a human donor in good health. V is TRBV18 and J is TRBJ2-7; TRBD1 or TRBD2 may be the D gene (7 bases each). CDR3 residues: CASSPWEGAEQYF. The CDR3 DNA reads TGTGCCAGCTCACCATGGGAGGGGGCCGAGCAGTACTTC.